The entry below describes one TCR beta chain. The entry originates in a study of cytomegalovirus exposure and HLA in healthy donors. Germline loops: CDR1 SGHKS, CDR2 YYEKEE (reference sequence). The CDR3 sequence is 14 residues long. The V gene end was trimmed by 4 bases and the J gene end by 1 base; junction bases not matched to a gene: 3. A multiplex PCR was run with 60 Vbeta primers and 13 Jbeta primers. This table comes from immunoSEQ multiplex PCR, and its TCRdb copy is limited to in-frame clones, with some not included. The sample has 55,000 to 70,000 clones; 80% are singletons. Sequenced input: PBMCs. This chain links TRBV5-5 with TRBJ1-1; TRBD1 aligns across 8 bases. The receptor's source is a male donor in good health and CMV-seronegative. The chain's CDR3 is CASSTQGGNTEAFF. The CDR3 coding sequence is TGTGCCAGCAGCACACAGGGGGGGAACACTGAAGCTTTCTTT.